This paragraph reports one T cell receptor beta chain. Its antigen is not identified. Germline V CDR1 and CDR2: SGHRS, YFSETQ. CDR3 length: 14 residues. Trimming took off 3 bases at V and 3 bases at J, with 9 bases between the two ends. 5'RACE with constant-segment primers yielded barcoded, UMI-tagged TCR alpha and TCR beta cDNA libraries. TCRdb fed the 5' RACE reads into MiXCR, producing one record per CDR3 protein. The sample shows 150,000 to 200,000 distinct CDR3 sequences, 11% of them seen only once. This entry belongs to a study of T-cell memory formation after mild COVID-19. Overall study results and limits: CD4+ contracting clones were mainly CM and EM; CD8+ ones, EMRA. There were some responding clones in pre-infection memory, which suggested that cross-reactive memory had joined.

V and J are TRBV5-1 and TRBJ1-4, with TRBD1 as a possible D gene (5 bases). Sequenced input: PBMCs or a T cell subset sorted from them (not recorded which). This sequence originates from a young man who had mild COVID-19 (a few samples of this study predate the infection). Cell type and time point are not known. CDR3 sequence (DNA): TGCGCCAGCAGCTGGCAGGGAGCTAATGAAAAACTGTTTTTT. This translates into CASSWQGANEKLFF.